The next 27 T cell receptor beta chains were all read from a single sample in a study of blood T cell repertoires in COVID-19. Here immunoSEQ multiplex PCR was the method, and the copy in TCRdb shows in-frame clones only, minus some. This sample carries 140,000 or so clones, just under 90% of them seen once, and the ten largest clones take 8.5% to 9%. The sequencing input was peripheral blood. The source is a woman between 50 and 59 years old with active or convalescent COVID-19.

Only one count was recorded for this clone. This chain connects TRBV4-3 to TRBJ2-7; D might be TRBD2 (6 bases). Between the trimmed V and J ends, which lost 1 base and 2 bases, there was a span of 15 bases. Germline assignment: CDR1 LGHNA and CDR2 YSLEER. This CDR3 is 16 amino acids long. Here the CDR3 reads CASSQVAGSTPYEQYF. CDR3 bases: TGCGCCAGCAGCCAAGTTGCGGGGTCTACCCCCTACGAGCAGTACTTC.

CDR3 sequence reads: CASSPPGDRGNTEAFF. The CDR3 DNA reads as TGTGCCAGCTCACCACCTGGGGATAGGGGGAACACTGAAGCTTTCTTT. The V gene is TRBV18, the J gene TRBJ1-1; maybe TRBD1 (5 bases). V was trimmed by 0 bases and J by 1 base, leaving 12 bases between them. This CDR3 spans 16 amino acids. Germline CDR1 reads KGHSH; CDR2 reads LQKENI.

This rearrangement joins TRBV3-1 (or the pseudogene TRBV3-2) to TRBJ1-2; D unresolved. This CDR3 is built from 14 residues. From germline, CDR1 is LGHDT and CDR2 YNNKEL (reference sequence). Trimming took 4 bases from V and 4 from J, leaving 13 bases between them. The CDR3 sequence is CASSPGWEGYGYTF. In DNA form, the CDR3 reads TGTGCCAGCAGCCCGGGGTGGGAAGGCTATGGCTACACCTTC.

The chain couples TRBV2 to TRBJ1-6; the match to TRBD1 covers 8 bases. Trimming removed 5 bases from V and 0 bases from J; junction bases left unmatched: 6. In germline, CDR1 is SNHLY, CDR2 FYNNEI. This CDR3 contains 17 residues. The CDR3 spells CASSPPGGSSYNSPLHF. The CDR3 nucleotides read TGTGCCAGCAGTCCTCCAGGGGGCAGCTCCTATAATTCACCCCTCCACTTT.

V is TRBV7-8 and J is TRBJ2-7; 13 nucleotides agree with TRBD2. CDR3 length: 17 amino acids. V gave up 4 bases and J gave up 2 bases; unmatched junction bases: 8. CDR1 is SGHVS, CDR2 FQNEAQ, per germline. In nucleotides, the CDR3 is TGTGCCAGCAGCTCACAAGGGACTAGCGGGGTACCCTACGAGCAGTACTTC. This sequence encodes CASSSQGTSGVPYEQYF.

In nucleotides, the CDR3 is TGTGCCAGCAGTGGATTCGGGAGTCAGCCCCAGCATTTT. As protein: CASSGFGSQPQHF. The chain combines TRBV6-2 or TRBV6-3 with TRBJ1-5; no definite D call. The CDR3 is made up of 13 amino acids. The V gene lost 5 bases and the J gene lost 6 bases, with 11 bases spanning the gap. Germline loops: CDR1 MNHEY, CDR2 SVGEGT.

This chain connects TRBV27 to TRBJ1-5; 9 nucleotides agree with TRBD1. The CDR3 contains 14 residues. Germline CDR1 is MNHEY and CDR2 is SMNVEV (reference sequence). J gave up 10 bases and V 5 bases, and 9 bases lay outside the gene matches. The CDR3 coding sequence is TGTGCCAGCAGTCCGGGACAGGGTCGTGAACCCCAGCATTTT. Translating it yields CASSPGQGREPQHF.

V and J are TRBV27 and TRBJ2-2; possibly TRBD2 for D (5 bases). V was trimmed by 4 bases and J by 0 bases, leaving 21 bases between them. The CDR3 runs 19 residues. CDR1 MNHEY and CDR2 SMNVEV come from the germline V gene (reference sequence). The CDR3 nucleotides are TGTGCCAGCAGTTCCCTCGCGGGCTGGAAAGATTCGAACACCGGGGAGCTGTTTTTT. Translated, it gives CASSSLAGWKDSNTGELFF.

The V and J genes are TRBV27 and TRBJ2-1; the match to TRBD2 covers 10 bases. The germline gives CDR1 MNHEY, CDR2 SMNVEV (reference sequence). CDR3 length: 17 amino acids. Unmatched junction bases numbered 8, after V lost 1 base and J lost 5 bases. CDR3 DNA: TGTGCCAGCAGTTTATACACTAGCGGGATAAAGAACAATGAGCAGTTCTTC. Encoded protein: CASSLYTSGIKNNEQFF.

The CDR3 nucleotides read TGTGCCAGCCGAGTCAGGGGCCCTAATGAAAAACTGTTTTTT. Amino acids: CASRVRGPNEKLFF. V is TRBV19 and J is TRBJ1-4; TRBD1 is a possible D gene (6 bases). Germline-derived CDR1 and CDR2 are LNHDA and SQIVND (reference sequence). The CDR3 has 14 residues. Trimming shortened V by 9 bases and J by 3 bases, and 14 bases separated the two germline ends.

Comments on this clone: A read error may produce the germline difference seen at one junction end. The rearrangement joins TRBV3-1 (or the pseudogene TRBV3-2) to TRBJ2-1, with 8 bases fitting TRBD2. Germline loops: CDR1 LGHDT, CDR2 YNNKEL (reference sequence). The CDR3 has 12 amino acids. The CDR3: CASSQYGTRGVF. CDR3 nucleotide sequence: TGTGCCAGCAGCCAATATGGGACTAGAGGGGTCTTC.

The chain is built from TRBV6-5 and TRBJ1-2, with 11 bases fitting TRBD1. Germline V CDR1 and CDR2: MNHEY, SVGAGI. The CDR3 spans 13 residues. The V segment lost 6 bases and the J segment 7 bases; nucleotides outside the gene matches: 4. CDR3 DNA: TGTGCCAGCAGCCAAGGGACAGGGGGTGGCTACACCTTC. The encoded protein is CASSQGTGGGYTF.

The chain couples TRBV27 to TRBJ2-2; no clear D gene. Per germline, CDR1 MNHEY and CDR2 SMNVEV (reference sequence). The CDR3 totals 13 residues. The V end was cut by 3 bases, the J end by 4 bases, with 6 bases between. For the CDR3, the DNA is TGTGCCAGCAGTTTTACGGGCACCGGGGAGCTGTTTTTT. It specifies CASSFTGTGELFF.

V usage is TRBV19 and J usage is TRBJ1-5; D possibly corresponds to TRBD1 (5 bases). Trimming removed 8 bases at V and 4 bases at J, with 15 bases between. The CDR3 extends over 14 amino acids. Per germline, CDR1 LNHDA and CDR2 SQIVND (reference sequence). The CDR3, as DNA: TGTGCCAGTGGGAGGGACTACTCGAATCAGCCCCAGCATTTT. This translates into CASGRDYSNQPQHF.

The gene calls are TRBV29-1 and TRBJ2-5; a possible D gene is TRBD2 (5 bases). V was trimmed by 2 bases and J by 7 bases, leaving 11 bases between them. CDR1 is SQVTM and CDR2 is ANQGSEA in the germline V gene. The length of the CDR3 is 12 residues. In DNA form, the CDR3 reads TGCAGCGTTGAATTTGAGGGATGGACCCAGTACTTC. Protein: CSVEFEGWTQYF.

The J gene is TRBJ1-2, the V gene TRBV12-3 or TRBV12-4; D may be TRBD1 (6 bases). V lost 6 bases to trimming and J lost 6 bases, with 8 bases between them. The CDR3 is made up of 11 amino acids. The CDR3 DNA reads TGTGCCAGCAGCCACAGGGATGGCTACACCTTC. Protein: CASSHRDGYTF.

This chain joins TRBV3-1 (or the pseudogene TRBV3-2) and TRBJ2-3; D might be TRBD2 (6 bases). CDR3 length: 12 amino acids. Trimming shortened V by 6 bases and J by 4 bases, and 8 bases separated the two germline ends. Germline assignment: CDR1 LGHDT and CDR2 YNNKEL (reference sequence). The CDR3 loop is CASRGGADTQYF. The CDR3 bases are TGTGCCAGCAGGGGGGGAGCAGATACGCAGTATTTT.

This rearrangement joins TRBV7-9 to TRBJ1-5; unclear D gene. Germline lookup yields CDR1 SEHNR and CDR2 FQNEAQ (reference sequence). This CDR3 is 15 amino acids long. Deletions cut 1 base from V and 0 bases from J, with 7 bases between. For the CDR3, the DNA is TGTGCCAGCAGCTTAGGGATAGCTAGCAATCAGCCCCAGCATTTT. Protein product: CASSLGIASNQPQHF.

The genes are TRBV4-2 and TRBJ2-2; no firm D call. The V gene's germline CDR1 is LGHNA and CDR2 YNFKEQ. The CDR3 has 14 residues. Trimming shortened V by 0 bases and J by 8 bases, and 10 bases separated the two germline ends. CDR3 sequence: CASSQDLVGGELFF. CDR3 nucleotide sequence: TGTGCCAGCAGCCAAGATTTGGTCGGTGGGGAGCTGTTTTTT.

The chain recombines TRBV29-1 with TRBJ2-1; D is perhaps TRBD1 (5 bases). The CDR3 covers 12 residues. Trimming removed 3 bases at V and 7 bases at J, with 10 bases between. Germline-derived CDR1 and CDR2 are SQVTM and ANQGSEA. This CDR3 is CSVDKGQNEQFF. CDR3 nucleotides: TGCAGCGTTGACAAGGGGCAAAATGAGCAGTTCTTC.

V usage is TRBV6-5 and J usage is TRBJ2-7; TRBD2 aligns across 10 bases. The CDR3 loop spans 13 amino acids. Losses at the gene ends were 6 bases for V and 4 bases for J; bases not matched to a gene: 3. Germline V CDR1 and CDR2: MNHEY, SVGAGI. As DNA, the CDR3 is TGTGCCAGCAGAAGGACTAGCGGTTACGAGCAGTACTTC. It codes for CASRRTSGYEQYF.

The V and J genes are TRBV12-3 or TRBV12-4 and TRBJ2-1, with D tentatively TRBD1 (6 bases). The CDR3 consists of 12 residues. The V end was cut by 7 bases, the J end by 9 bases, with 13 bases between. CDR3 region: CASKNRDGEQFF. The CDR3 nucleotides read TGTGCCAGCAAAAACAGGGATGGTGAGCAGTTCTTC.

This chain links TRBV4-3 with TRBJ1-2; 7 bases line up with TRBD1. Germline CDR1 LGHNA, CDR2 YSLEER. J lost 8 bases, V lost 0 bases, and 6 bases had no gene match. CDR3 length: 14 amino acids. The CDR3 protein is CASSQERQGGGYTF. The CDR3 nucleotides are TGCGCCAGCAGCCAAGAGAGACAGGGTGGAGGCTACACCTTC.

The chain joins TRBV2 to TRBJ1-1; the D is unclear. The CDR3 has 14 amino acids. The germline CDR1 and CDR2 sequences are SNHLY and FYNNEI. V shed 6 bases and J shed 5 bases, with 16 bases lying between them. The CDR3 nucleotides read TGTGCCAGCAGAGCCCCAGCGACTTGGACTGAAGCTTTCTTT. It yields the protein CASRAPATWTEAFF.

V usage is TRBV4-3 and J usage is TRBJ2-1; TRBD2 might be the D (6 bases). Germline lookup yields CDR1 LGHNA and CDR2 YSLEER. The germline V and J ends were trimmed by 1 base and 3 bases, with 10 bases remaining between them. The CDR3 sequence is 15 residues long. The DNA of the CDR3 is TGCGCCAGCAGCCAAGGAAGGGGACTCTACAATGAGCAGTTCTTC. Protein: CASSQGRGLYNEQFF.

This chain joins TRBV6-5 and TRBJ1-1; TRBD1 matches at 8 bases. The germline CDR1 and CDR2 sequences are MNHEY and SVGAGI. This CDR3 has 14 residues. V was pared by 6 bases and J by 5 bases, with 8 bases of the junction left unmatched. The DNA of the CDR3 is TGTGCCAGCAGGCCGACAGGGGAGTGGACTGAAGCTTTCTTT. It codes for CASRPTGEWTEAFF.

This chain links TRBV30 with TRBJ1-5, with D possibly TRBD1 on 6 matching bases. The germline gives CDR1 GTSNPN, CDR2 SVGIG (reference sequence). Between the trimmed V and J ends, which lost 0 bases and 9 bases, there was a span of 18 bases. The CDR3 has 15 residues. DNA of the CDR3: TGTGCCTGGAGTGTACAGGGCCCTGCTAGTCCGCCCCAGCATTTT. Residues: CAWSVQGPASPPQHF.